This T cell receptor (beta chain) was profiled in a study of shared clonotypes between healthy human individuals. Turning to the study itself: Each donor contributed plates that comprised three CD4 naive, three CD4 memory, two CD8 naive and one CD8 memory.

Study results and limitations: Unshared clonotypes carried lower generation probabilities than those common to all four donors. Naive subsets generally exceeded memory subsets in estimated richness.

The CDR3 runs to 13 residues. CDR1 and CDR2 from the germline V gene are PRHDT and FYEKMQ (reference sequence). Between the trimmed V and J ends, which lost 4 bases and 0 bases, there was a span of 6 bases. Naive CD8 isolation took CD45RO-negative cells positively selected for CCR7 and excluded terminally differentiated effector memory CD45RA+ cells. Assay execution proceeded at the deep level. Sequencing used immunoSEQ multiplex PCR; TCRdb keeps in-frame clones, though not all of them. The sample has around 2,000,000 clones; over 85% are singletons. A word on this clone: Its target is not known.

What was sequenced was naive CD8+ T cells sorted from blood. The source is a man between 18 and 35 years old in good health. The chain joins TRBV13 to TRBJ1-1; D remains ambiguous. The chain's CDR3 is CASSSSLNTEAFF. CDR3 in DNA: TGTGCCAGCAGCTCCTCCCTGAACACTGAAGCTTTCTTT.